The TCR beta chain described here comes from a study of metastatic and nonmetastatic thyroid tumors. Thyroid surgery was performed in patients who had received no treatment beforehand. CDR3 length: 14 amino acids. Germline CDR1 reads GTSNPN; CDR2 reads SVGIG (reference sequence). The V gene end was trimmed by 6 bases and the J gene end by 4 bases; junction bases not matched to a gene: 6. To note about this clone: Given a much more abundant clone one base away, this may be a read error.

TCRdb re-clonotyped the PCR reads through MiXCR. The table records 89,000 or so clones, 8.6% of them present only once. The J gene is TRBJ2-3, the V gene TRBV30, with 11 bases that match TRBD2. The source material was blood. The sequence was obtained from a female donor with papillary thyroid cancer or a benign thyroid nodule (not recorded which). Some clones in this sample may be carry-over from other donors' samples. In nucleotides, the CDR3 is TGTGCCTGCCTACTAGCGGGAGACCCAGATACGCAGTATTTT. Translation: CACLLAGDPDTQYF.